This T cell receptor beta chain was observed in a study of cytotoxic CD8 clonotypes in ibrutinib-treated CLL. Between the trimmed V and J ends, which lost 2 bases and 0 bases, there was a span of 12 bases. The germline V gene encodes CDR1 MNHNS and CDR2 SASEGT. This CDR3 is 16 amino acids long. The assay was immunoSEQ multiplex PCR, and TCRdb's table has in-frame clones only and misses some. The sample lists over 75,000 clones, about 72% seen once, with 25% to 35% in the top ten. V and J are TRBV6-1 and TRBJ2-3, with a possible D match to TRBD1 (5 bases). This TCR was recovered from a human donor with chronic lymphocytic leukemia. Source: PBMCs, taken after 12 months of ibrutinib treatment. The CDR3 sequence is CASSESVGVSTDTQYF. The DNA of the CDR3 is TGTGCCAGCAGTGAATCGGTAGGGGTTAGCACAGATACGCAGTATTTT.